The rows below give T cell receptor beta chains drawn from one sample of a study of cytomegalovirus exposure and HLA in healthy donors. Assay used: immunoSEQ multiplex PCR; TCRdb lists only in-frame clones, some missing. This table holds approximately 160,000 clones, roughly 83% found once. The sequencing input was PBMCs. The source of these receptors is a boy between 2 and 15 years old in good health and CMV-seronegative. Both conserved end residues are part of each CDR3. A D gene is named only where the DNA matches it firmly. The size of a clone is reported for some rows only, either as once, few or many, or as a class for expanded clones.

V,J,size,D,DNA,CDR3
TRBV15,TRBJ2-3,once,TRBD1,TGTGCCACAGGGGGCGACACAGATACGCAGTATTTT,CATGGDTDTQYF
TRBV14,TRBJ2-3,-,TRBD2,TGTGCCAGCAGCCAAGTTGGGGCTAGCGGGAGGTACCAGTATTTT,CASSQVGASGRYQYF
TRBV19,TRBJ2-7,once,TRBD1,TGTGCCAGTACCGGGACAGACCACTACGAGCAGTACTTC,CASTGTDHYEQYF
TRBV5-1,TRBJ2-3,-,-,TGCGCCAGCAGTAAGGGGCCAGATACGCAGTATTTT,CASSKGPDTQYF
TRBV6-1,TRBJ1-1,few,-,TGTGCCAGCAGTGAAGGGAGGGGCGATGGCACTGAAGCTTTCTTT,CASSEGRGDGTEAFF
TRBV29-1,TRBJ1-1,-,-,TGCAGCGTCAATGAAGCTTTCTTT,CSVNEAFF
TRBV19,TRBJ1-3,-,-,TGTGCCAGTAGTATTAGGGCAGGGACTGGAAACACCATATATTTT,CASSIRAGTGNTIYF
TRBV6-5,TRBJ1-2,-,-,TGTGCCAGCAAGGAGGCAGGTTCTAACTATGGCTACACCTTC,CASKEAGSNYGYTF
TRBV7-9,TRBJ2-7,-,-,TGTGCCAGCAGCTTAGAGGGGGGGTCCTACGAGCAGTACTTC,CASSLEGGSYEQYF
TRBV19,TRBJ1-1,-,-,TGTGCCAGTAGTATTGGCAGAACTGAAGCTTTCTTT,CASSIGRTEAFF
TRBV13,TRBJ2-5,-,-,TGTGCCAGCAGCTCCAACAGGGGAGGAGAGACCCAGTACTTC,CASSSNRGGETQYF
TRBV11-2,TRBJ1-5,-,-,TGTGCCAGCAGCTTTACCCCGGGTGAGCCCCAGCATTTT,CASSFTPGEPQHF
TRBV4-2,TRBJ2-3,few,-,TGTGCCAGCAGCCAAGAGGCGTTGGGGCTACGCACAGATACGCAGTATTTT,CASSQEALGLRTDTQYF
TRBV28,TRBJ2-7,-,TRBD2,TGTGCCAGCAGTTTTCACCCTTTAGCGGGAGGCCCCCGCGAGCAGTACTTC,CASSFHPLAGGPREQYF
TRBV4-1,TRBJ1-4,few,TRBD1,TGCGCCAGCAGCCAAGGACAGGGGAATGAAAAACTGTTTTTT,CASSQGQGNEKLFF
TRBV19,TRBJ1-5,few,-,TGTGCCAGCCACAGGGACGGGCCCCAGCATTTT,CASHRDGPQHF
TRBV6-6,TRBJ1-1,-,-,TGTGCCAGCAGTAACAGACAGGCTCCGCACTCTGAAGCTTTCTTT,CASSNRQAPHSEAFF
TRBV27,TRBJ2-5,-,-,TGTGCCAGCAGTTTTCTCGGGGACCAAGAGACCCAGTACTTC,CASSFLGDQETQYF
TRBV5-4,TRBJ2-7,once,TRBD1,TGTGCCAGCAGCACAGGACAGGGACTCTACGAGCAGTACTTC,CASSTGQGLYEQYF
TRBV2,TRBJ2-7,-,-,TGTGCCAGCAGTGAAGTCGTTTCCTACGAGCAGTACTTC,CASSEVVSYEQYF
TRBV9,TRBJ2-7,-,-,TGTGCCAGCAGCGTAGGCCTAGCCTACGAGCAGTACTTC,CASSVGLAYEQYF
TRBV4-1,TRBJ1-1,-,TRBD1,TGCGCCAGCAGACCTCCGGGACAGGGAAAGGGTGAAGCTTTCTTT,CASRPPGQGKGEAFF
TRBV7-9,TRBJ1-3,-,TRBD1,TGTGCCAGCAGGGAGGACAGGGGTGGAAACACCATATATTTT,CASREDRGGNTIYF
TRBV28,TRBJ1-5,-,TRBD1,TGTGCCAGCAGTCTCGGGACAGGGGATCAGCCCCAGCATTTT,CASSLGTGDQPQHF
TRBV12-1,TRBJ2-5,-,-,TGTGCCAGCAGCTCAAAGACTAGCGGAAAACAAGAGACCCAGTACTTC,CASSSKTSGKQETQYF
TRBV15,TRBJ2-1,-,TRBD2,TGTGCCACCAGCGAGAGATTGTCTAGCGGGAGGGCCGAGGTCTATGAGCAGTTCTTC,CATSERLSSGRAEVYEQFF
TRBV5-1,TRBJ2-3,once,-,TGCGCCAGCAGCTTTCTTCATCGGGGGATGGCCCCCCCAGATACGCAGTATTTT,CASSFLHRGMAPPDTQYF
TRBV4-1,TRBJ2-7,-,TRBD1,TGCGCCAGCAGCCCCGCGGCGGACAGGGCCTACGAGCAGTACTTC,CASSPAADRAYEQYF
TRBV15,TRBJ1-5,-,TRBD1,TGTGCCACCAGCAGAGCAGACAGGGAAGTCCCTCAGCCCCAGCATTTT,CATSRADREVPQPQHF
TRBV5-1,TRBJ2-7,once,TRBD2,TGCGCCAGCAGCTCGAGGGGCGGGAGTTTCTACGAGCAGTACTTC,CASSSRGGSFYEQYF
TRBV11-2,TRBJ2-7,-,-,TGTGCCAGCAGCTTATCAGGGAGGATAACGCGGGAGCAGTACTTC,CASSLSGRITREQYF
TRBV7-9,TRBJ2-3,-,TRBD1,TGTGCCAGCAGGAGAGGGACAGCCAGCACAGATACGCAGTATTTT,CASRRGTASTDTQYF
TRBV28,TRBJ2-5,-,TRBD2,TGTGCCAGCAGTGAGGGTCGACTAGCGGGAGCGCTCAGAGAGACCCAGTACTTC,CASSEGRLAGALRETQYF
TRBV27,TRBJ2-1,-,-,TGTGCCAGCAGTTTATGGGCCCGGGGTGAGCAGTTCTTC,CASSLWARGEQFF
TRBV27,TRBJ1-5,-,-,TGTGCCAGCAGCTCGGGATATTTTAATCAGCCCCAGCATTTT,CASSSGYFNQPQHF
TRBV4-2,TRBJ1-2,-,-,TGTGCCAGCAGCCAAGAGGCAGGTGGCTACACCTTC,CASSQEAGGYTF
TRBV19,TRBJ2-5,-,TRBD2,TGTGCCAGTAGTAGGGGCCCGGGGCTAGCGGGGACCTTCCAAGAGACCCAGTACTTC,CASSRGPGLAGTFQETQYF
TRBV7-8,TRBJ2-6,-,TRBD1,TGTGCCAGCAGAAGGGACAGGGGGGAGAGGGGGGCCAACGTCCTGACTTTC,CASRRDRGERGANVLTF
TRBV5-1,TRBJ2-5,-,-,TGCGCCAGCAGCCTTAATTTCGGGGTGGGAAAGACCCAGTACTTC,CASSLNFGVGKTQYF
TRBV4-1,TRBJ2-7,-,TRBD1,TGCGCCAGCAGCCCACAGGGGGTTACAGCCTACGAGCAGTACTTC,CASSPQGVTAYEQYF
TRBV19,TRBJ1-1,-,-,TGTGCCAGTAGTATAGGGAGGAACACTGAAGCTTTCTTT,CASSIGRNTEAFF
TRBV10-3,TRBJ2-7,few,-,TGTGCCATCAGTGCGGATCGGAGCTCCTACGAGCAGTACTTC,CAISADRSSYEQYF
TRBV7-9,TRBJ1-2,-,-,TGTGCCAGCAGCTTAAGGGGGACGGAATATGGCTACACCTTC,CASSLRGTEYGYTF
TRBV5-1,TRBJ1-4,-,TRBD1,TGCGCCAGCAGCCACAGGGGCCCACGCTCAACTAATGAAAAACTGTTTTTT,CASSHRGPRSTNEKLFF
TRBV27,TRBJ2-7,once,TRBD1,TGTGCCAGCAGTCGCCCGGGACAGTCCTACGAGCAGTACTTC,CASSRPGQSYEQYF
TRBV6-1,TRBJ2-2,-,-,TGTGCCAGCAGTGAGAGGGTGAGCACCGGGGAGCTGTTTTTT,CASSERVSTGELFF
TRBV5-1,TRBJ2-7,-,TRBD1,TGCGCCAGCAGCCTCGGACAGGGCGTAAGCTCCTACGAGCAGTACTTC,CASSLGQGVSSYEQYF
TRBV10-3,TRBJ2-2,-,-,TGTGCCATCAAGGAGACCGGGGAGCTGTTTTTT,CAIKETGELFF
TRBV6-6,TRBJ2-7,-,TRBD2,TGTGCCAGCGGTAAGAGCGGGAGTAAGACCTCCTACGAGCAGTACTTC,CASGKSGSKTSYEQYF
TRBV5-8,TRBJ1-2,-,TRBD1,TGTGCCAGCACCTCCTTCGACAGGGCGACCTATGGCTACACCTTC,CASTSFDRATYGYTF
TRBV5-1,TRBJ2-7,-,TRBD2,TGCGCCAGCAGCTTCGGGACTAGCGGGAGGGAAGTCTACGAGCAGTACTTC,CASSFGTSGREVYEQYF
TRBV12-5,TRBJ2-1,-,-,TGTGCTAGTGGTTTGGTACCTGCAGGCCGGATCAATGAGCAGTTCTTC,CASGLVPAGRINEQFF
TRBV5-1,TRBJ2-7,-,-,TGCGCCAGCAGCCAAGACAGCTACGAGCAGTACTTC,CASSQDSYEQYF
TRBV13,TRBJ2-7,-,TRBD2,TGTGCCAGCAGCTTAGGCAGCCGGCTAGCGGGGTACGAGCAGTACTTC,CASSLGSRLAGYEQYF